This entry is about one T cell receptor beta chain. Germline V lookup: CDR1 MNHEY, CDR2 SMNVEV (reference sequence). The junction had 7 bases not matched to a gene; V was cut back by 10 bases and J by 1 base. CDR3 length equals 13 residues. Original handling: Nucleated cell number was recorded as an estimate derived from reference gene primer amplification. Libraries were prepared by immunoSEQ multiplex PCR; TCRdb keeps only in-frame clonotypes and omits some of them. The V and J calls and the clone size are those of that table, but D and trimming were determined from the DNA. The sample lists over 60,000 clones, 82% seen once, with around a sixth in the top ten. This entry comes from a study of blood T cell repertoires in COVID-19. Study-level information: PBMCs, B-cell-depleted T cells, or T cells provided the cDNA or gDNA that made up the material.

The source of this sequence is a human donor in a cohort sampled during active COVID-19. The sequenced sample was peripheral blood. V gene TRBV27 combines with J gene TRBJ2-7; 7 bases match TRBD1. The CDR3 coding sequence is TGTGCCACTAAGGGGACAGAGTCCTACGAGCAGTACTTC. This translates into CATKGTESYEQYF.